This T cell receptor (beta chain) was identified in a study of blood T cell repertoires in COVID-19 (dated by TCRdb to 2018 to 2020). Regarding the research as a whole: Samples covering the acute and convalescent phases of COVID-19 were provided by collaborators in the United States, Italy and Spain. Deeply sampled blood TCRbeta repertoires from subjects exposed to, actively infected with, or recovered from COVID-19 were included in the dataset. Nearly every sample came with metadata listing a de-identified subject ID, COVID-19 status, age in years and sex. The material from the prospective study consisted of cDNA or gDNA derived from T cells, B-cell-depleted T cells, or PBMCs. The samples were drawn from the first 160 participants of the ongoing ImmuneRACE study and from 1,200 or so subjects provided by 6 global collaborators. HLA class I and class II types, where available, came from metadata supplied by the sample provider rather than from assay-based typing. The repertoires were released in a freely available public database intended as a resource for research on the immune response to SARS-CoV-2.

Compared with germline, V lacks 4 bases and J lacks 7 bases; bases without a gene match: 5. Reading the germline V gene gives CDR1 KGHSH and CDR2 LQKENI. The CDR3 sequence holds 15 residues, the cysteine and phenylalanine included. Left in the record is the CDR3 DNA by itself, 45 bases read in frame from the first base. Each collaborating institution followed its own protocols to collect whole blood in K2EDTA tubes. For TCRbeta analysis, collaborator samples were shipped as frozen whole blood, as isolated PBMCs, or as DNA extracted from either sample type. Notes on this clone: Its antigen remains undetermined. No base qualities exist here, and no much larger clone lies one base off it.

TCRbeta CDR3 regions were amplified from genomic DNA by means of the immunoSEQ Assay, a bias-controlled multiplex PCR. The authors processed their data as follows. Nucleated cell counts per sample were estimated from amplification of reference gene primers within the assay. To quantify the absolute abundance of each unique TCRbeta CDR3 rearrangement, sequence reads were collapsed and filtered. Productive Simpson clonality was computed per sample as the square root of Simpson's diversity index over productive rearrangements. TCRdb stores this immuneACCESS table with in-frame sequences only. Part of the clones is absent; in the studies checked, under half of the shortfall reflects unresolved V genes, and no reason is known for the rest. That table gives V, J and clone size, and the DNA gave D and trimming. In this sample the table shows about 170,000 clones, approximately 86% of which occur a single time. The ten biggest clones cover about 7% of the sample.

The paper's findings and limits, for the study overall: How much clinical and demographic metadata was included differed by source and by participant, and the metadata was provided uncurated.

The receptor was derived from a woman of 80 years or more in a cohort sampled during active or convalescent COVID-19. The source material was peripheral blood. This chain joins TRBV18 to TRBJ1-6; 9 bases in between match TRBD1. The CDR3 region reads CASSLTDRGNSPLHF. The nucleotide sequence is TGTGCCAGCTCACTCACGGACAGGGGAAATTCACCCCTCCACTTT.